The T cell receptor beta chain described here comes from a study of T-cell memory formation after mild COVID-19. This clonotype was counted ten times or more. One entry per CDR3 protein, called by TCRdb with MiXCR from the 5' RACE reads. The table shows 45,000 to 55,000 distinct CDR3 sequences, with around 7.3% occurring only once. Trimming took 6 bases from V and 1 from J, leaving 11 bases between them. The CDR3 length is 13 residues. In germline, CDR1 is DFQATT, CDR2 SNEGSKA (reference sequence). The gene calls are TRBV20-1 and TRBJ2-3; tentatively, D is TRBD1 (6 bases). The material sequenced was PBMCs or a T cell subset sorted from them (not recorded which). The TCR comes from a man between 18 and 29 years old who had mild COVID-19 (a few samples of this study predate the infection). Cell type and time point are not known. The chain's CDR3 is CSARQDRTDTQYF. CDR3 nucleotide sequence: TGCAGTGCCCGACAGGATCGCACAGATACGCAGTATTTT.